A selection of T cell receptor beta chains follows, all from one sample in a study of cytomegalovirus exposure and HLA in healthy donors. The protocol was immunoSEQ multiplex PCR, while the TCRdb copy is restricted to in-frame clones and leaves out a portion. The sample yields roughly 99,000 clones, roughly 72% seen once. The source material was PBMCs. All receptors derive from a man under 40 in good health and CMV-seronegative. The CDR3 runs from the conserved cysteine through the conserved F or W. A D gene is named only where the DNA matches it firmly. Size tells how often a clone was seen (once, few, many) or the class of an expanded clone, and some rows leave it out.

NA	TRBV28	TRBJ2-3	NA	TGTGCCAGCAGTTCCCCGGACAGTTTCTGGGATACGCAGTATTTT	CASSSPDSFWDTQYF
NA	TRBV29-1	TRBJ1-4	few	TGCAGCGTCGCCGAGACTCATAATGAAAAACTGTTTTTT	CSVAETHNEKLFF
TRBD2	TRBV9	TRBJ2-3	NA	TGTGCCAGCAGCGTAGAGGAGGGAGGGCCTATTACATACACCCCCACAGATACGCAGTATTTT	CASSVEEGGPITYTPTDTQYF
NA	TRBV28	TRBJ2-7	NA	TGTGCCGCTGGAGAGGCTTTCTACGAGCAGTACTTC	CAAGEAFYEQYF
TRBD2	TRBV5-1	TRBJ2-1	NA	TGCGCCAGCAGCTTGAATGGACTAGCGGGCCTCTACAATGAGCAGTTCTTC	CASSLNGLAGLYNEQFF
TRBD1	TRBV6-6	TRBJ2-5	once	TGTGCCAGCAGCCGGGACAGGGGGTTAATAGAGCAGTACTTC	CASSRDRGLIEQYF
TRBD2	TRBV2	TRBJ2-7	NA	TGTGCCAGCTCCCTCAGGGAGGGCCTGGCCTCTTACGAGCAGTACTTC	CASSLREGLASYEQYF
NA	TRBV6-1	TRBJ1-1	NA	TGTGCCAGCAGTGAAATCGGCAGGGGCAGAGGGATTCGGGCTGAAGCTTTCTTT	CASSEIGRGRGIRAEAFF
TRBD2	TRBV9	TRBJ2-2	NA	TGTGCCAGCAGCGACGGGACTAGCCCCGGGGAGCTGTTTTTT	CASSDGTSPGELFF
TRBD1	TRBV5-1	TRBJ2-2	once	TGCGCCAGCAGCTGGGGACAGGGTCGTACCGGGGAGCTGTTTTTT	CASSWGQGRTGELFF
NA	TRBV11-2	TRBJ2-5	once	TGTGCCAGCAGCCCCCGAAGGAGTCAAGAGACCCAGTACTTC	CASSPRRSQETQYF
NA	TRBV28	TRBJ1-4	NA	TGTGCCAGCAGTTCGCGACAGGAGAATGAAAAACTGTTTTTT	CASSSRQENEKLFF
TRBD1	TRBV6-6	TRBJ1-1	NA	TGTGCCAGCACCGACCTTGACAGGGCTCGCGCTGAAGCTTTCTTT	CASTDLDRARAEAFF
TRBD1	TRBV7-2	TRBJ2-3	NA	TGTGCCAGCAGCGAGACCACAGGGGGGTACACAGATACGCAGTATTTT	CASSETTGGYTDTQYF
NA	TRBV7-3	TRBJ1-2	NA	TGTGCCAGCAGCTTGCAAGGGGTGGATGGCTACACCTTC	CASSLQGVDGYTF
TRBD2	TRBV10-2	TRBJ2-5	once	TGCGCCAGCAGTGCGAGCGGGAGGGTCGAGACCCAGTACTTC	CASSASGRVETQYF
TRBD1	TRBV28	TRBJ1-2	NA	TGTGCCAGCAGTTTATCCGGGACAGCCTATGGCTACACCTTC	CASSLSGTAYGYTF
TRBD1	TRBV7-2	TRBJ1-2	NA	TGTGCCAGCAGCCAGGGACAGGATGGCTACACCTTC	CASSQGQDGYTF
NA	TRBV25-1	TRBJ2-7	NA	TGTTTTTTCAAGCAGAAGGCGGCATACGAGCAGTACTTC	CFFKQKAAYEQYF
TRBD1	TRBV11-2	TRBJ1-1	NA	TGTGCCAGCAGCTGGGGACAGGGTAACACTGAAGCTTTCTTT	CASSWGQGNTEAFF
NA	TRBV19	TRBJ1-1	NA	TGTGCCAGTAGTACCCCGGGACTAAACACTGAAGCTTTCTTT	CASSTPGLNTEAFF
NA	TRBV11-1	TRBJ1-1	few	TGTGCCAGCAGCCAAGGACATAACACTGAAGCTTTCTTT	CASSQGHNTEAFF
TRBD2	TRBV6-5	TRBJ2-2	NA	TGTGCCAGCAGCGCATCGCGGGGGGTCGGGGAGCTGTTTTTT	CASSASRGVGELFF
TRBD2	TRBV28	TRBJ2-2	NA	TGTGCCAGCAGACGCCGAGCGGGGGGGAACGCGAACACCGGGGAGCTGTTTTTT	CASRRRAGGNANTGELFF
TRBD1	TRBV5-1	TRBJ2-2	NA	TGCGCCAGCAGCTCGGGGGACAGGGATGCCGGGGAGCTGTTTTTT	CASSSGDRDAGELFF
NA	TRBV7-3	TRBJ2-3	NA	TGTGCCAGCAGCTTAAGGGGGACTAGCACAGATACGCAGTATTTT	CASSLRGTSTDTQYF
TRBD1	TRBV7-2	TRBJ2-7	NA	TGTGCCAGCAGCCGGGACAGGGGTTACGAGCAGTACTTC	CASSRDRGYEQYF
TRBD1	TRBV5-1	TRBJ2-7	NA	TGCGCCAGCAGCTCCGCCGGGACAGGGGGTGAGCAGTACTTC	CASSSAGTGGEQYF
TRBD1	TRBV30	TRBJ2-7	few	TGTGCCTGGAGTGAGAGACAGGGGGCCCCTAAAAACTACGAGCAGTACTTC	CAWSERQGAPKNYEQYF
TRBD2	TRBV27	TRBJ2-1	once	TGTGCCAGCAGTCCTTCGGTTAGCGGGTCCTACAATGAGCAGTTCTTC	CASSPSVSGSYNEQFF
NA	TRBV2	TRBJ1-5	NA	TGTGCCAGCAGTGCTTTAGTAAGCAATCAGCCCCAGCATTTT	CASSALVSNQPQHF
NA	TRBV5-1	TRBJ2-2	once	TGCGCCAGCAGCAGGGGTTTTGAGAACACCGGGGAGCTGTTTTTT	CASSRGFENTGELFF
NA	TRBV2	TRBJ2-1	NA	TGTGCCAGCAGGCAACTAGTTAGCTCCTACAATGAGCAGTTCTTC	CASRQLVSSYNEQFF
TRBD2	TRBV28	TRBJ2-3	NA	TGTGCCAGCACCTCCGGGACTAGCGGGGTCTATAGCACAGATACGCAGTATTTT	CASTSGTSGVYSTDTQYF
TRBD2	TRBV28	TRBJ2-3	NA	TGTGCCAGCAGTCCTGGACTAGCGGGAGGTAGGCGGGAGACGCAGTATTTT	CASSPGLAGGRRETQYF
TRBD1	TRBV7-3	TRBJ1-2	once	TGTGCCAGCAGCTTAGGAGGGGGCGGTCAGGTTGGCTACACCTTC	CASSLGGGGQVGYTF
NA	TRBV27	TRBJ1-1	NA	TGTGCCAGCAGTTTAACGGTGCAGGGGAACACTGAAGCTTTCTTT	CASSLTVQGNTEAFF
NA	TRBV28	TRBJ1-2	NA	TGTGCCAGCACAAACCCACTTGGACAGGGCTACACCTTC	CASTNPLGQGYTF
NA	TRBV19	TRBJ2-2	NA	TGTGCCAGTAGTGACGGGAGTTCGAACACCGGGGAGCTGTTTTTT	CASSDGSSNTGELFF
NA	TRBV5-6	TRBJ2-1	NA	TGTGCCAGCAGCTTGGCCCGGGTTACCTACAATGAGCAGTTCTTC	CASSLARVTYNEQFF
TRBD2	TRBV18	TRBJ2-1	NA	TGTGCCAGCTCACTCCCTAGCGGGGGGGCCAATGAGCAGTTCTTC	CASSLPSGGANEQFF
NA	TRBV11-3	TRBJ2-1	NA	TGTGCCAGCAGCTTAGTTGGGCCGGCCTACAATGAGCAGTTCTTC	CASSLVGPAYNEQFF
TRBD1	TRBV10-1	TRBJ1-4	NA	TGCGCCAGCAGCCTCCGGGACAGGTCTGGGGAAAAACTGTTTTTT	CASSLRDRSGEKLFF
NA	TRBV7-9	TRBJ2-2	NA	TGTTCCAGCAGCTTTTCAGTGGCCGGGGAGCTGTTTTTT	CSSSFSVAGELFF
TRBD1	TRBV30	TRBJ1-2	NA	TGTGCCTGTCGGGACAGTCGTTATGGCTACACCTTC	CACRDSRYGYTF
NA	TRBV30	TRBJ1-6	NA	TGTGCCTGGAGTGTCGATAACAGGAATTCACCCCTCCACTTT	CAWSVDNRNSPLHF
NA	TRBV29-1	TRBJ1-1	NA	TGCAGCGGCGGGGGGATGAACACTGAAGCTTTCTTT	CSGGGMNTEAFF
NA	TRBV21-1	TRBJ2-1	NA	TGTGCCAGCAGCAAAAAGCGGGAGAGAAACAATGAGCAGTTCTTC	CASSKKRERNNEQFF
NA	TRBV4-1	TRBJ2-7	once	TGCGCCAGCAGCCAAAGCGCTCAGGGTTACGAGCAGTACTTC	CASSQSAQGYEQYF
NA	TRBV19	TRBJ1-5	NA	TGTGCCAGTACCCAGTCCCTAGGCAGCAATCAGCCCCAGCATTTT	CASTQSLGSNQPQHF
TRBD2	TRBV9	TRBJ2-2	NA	TGTGCCAGCAGCTCGAACCCACGACTAGCGAAAGACACCGGGGAGCTGTTTTTT	CASSSNPRLAKDTGELFF
NA	TRBV28	TRBJ2-4	NA	TGTGCCAGCAGTTTGATCCGGGGTTCAGCCAAAAACATTCAGTACTTC	CASSLIRGSAKNIQYF